One sample yielded the 9 T cell receptor beta chains listed below, sequenced in a study of cytomegalovirus exposure and HLA in healthy donors. The PCR ran on 60 Vbeta and 13 Jbeta primers. Data came from immunoSEQ multiplex PCR; TCRdb stores just in-frame clones and leaves some out. The sample totals over 90,000 clones; its top ten clones hold about 3.2%. Sequencing was carried out using PBMCs. The receptors come from a man in his forties in good health and CMV-seronegative.

This chain connects TRBV5-1 to TRBJ2-6, with TRBD1 identical over 8 bases. This CDR3 spans 15 amino acids. V lost 7 bases to trimming and J lost 3 bases; unmatched junction nucleotides: 6. The germline gives CDR1 SGHRS, CDR2 YFSETQ. The CDR3 sequence: CASFGQGFGANVLTF. DNA of the CDR3: TGCGCCAGCTTCGGACAGGGCTTTGGGGCCAACGTCCTGACTTTC. Looking up the rest from reference TRBV5-1 and TRBJ2-6 gives the full variable domain: KAGVTQTPRYLIKTRGQQVTLSCSPISGHRSVSWYQQTPGQGLQFLFEYFSETQRNKGNFPGRFSGRQFSNSRSEMNVSTLELGDSALYLCASFGQGFGANVLTFGAGSRLTVL.

Here the CDR3 reads CASSEGSESGYTF. The CDR3 DNA reads TGTGCCAGCTCAGAAGGGAGCGAGTCTGGCTACACCTTC. The gene calls are TRBV18 and TRBJ1-2; D ambiguous. Germline lookup yields CDR1 KGHSH and CDR2 LQKENI. The CDR3 runs to 13 residues. The V end lost 5 bases, the J end lost 7 bases, and 14 bases lay between the germline ends.

The V and J genes are TRBV5-1 and TRBJ2-5; TRBD1 agrees at 7 bases. The CDR3 loop spans 12 amino acids. Germline assignment: CDR1 SGHRS and CDR2 YFSETQ. V was pared by 4 bases and J by 4 bases, with 1 base of the junction left unmatched. CDR3 amino acids: CASSRQGETQYF. The DNA for the CDR3 is TGCGCCAGCAGCAGACAGGGAGAGACCCAGTACTTC.

The V gene is TRBV7-8, the J gene TRBJ2-5; 8 positions match TRBD1. The J call is uncertain, as TRBJ2-7 better fits the DNA end. This CDR3 comprises 12 residues. Germline CDR1 SGHVS, CDR2 FQNEAQ. CDR3 residues: CASRGRGPEQYF. In nucleotides, the CDR3 is TGTGCCAGCAGAGGCAGGGGGCCCGAGCAGTACTTC.

The gene calls are TRBV7-9 and TRBJ2-5, with D uncertain. Deletions cut 2 bases from V and 2 bases from J, with 9 bases between. CDR1 SEHNR and CDR2 FQNEAQ come from the germline V gene (reference sequence). CDR3 length: 14 residues. This CDR3 reads CASSLLNRQETQYF. The CDR3 nucleotides read TGTGCCAGCAGCTTACTTAACAGACAAGAGACCCAGTACTTC.

The genes are TRBV7-9 and TRBJ2-7; maybe TRBD1 (5 bases). Germline lookup yields CDR1 SEHNR and CDR2 FQNEAQ (reference sequence). CDR3 length: 12 amino acids. Trimming pared 1 base from V and 7 bases from J, leaving 8 bases between. The CDR3 protein is CASSLDQGEQYF. CDR3 coding DNA: TGTGCCAGCAGCTTAGATCAGGGAGAGCAGTACTTC.

The chain links TRBV2 to TRBJ2-5, with 8 nucleotides matching TRBD1. The DNA end lines up better with TRBJ2-7; the J call may be wrong. Germline V gives CDR1 SNHLY, CDR2 FYNNEI. The CDR3 length is 13 residues. The CDR3 protein is CASRADRGYEQYF. As DNA, the CDR3 is TGTGCCAGCAGAGCAGACAGGGGCTACGAGCAGTACTTC.

The J gene is TRBJ1-2, the V gene TRBV9; TRBD1 matches at 7 bases. Germline CDR1 and CDR2: SGDLS and YYNGEE. V shed 3 bases, J shed 8 bases, and the junction held 10 bases outside the gene matches. This CDR3 is 14 amino acids long. This chain's CDR3 is CASSANRGPGGYTF. The CDR3 DNA follows: TGTGCCAGCAGCGCAAACAGGGGACCCGGGGGCTACACCTTC.

This chain links TRBV28 with TRBJ1-2, with 7 nucleotides matching TRBD1. This CDR3 spans 13 amino acids. Germline V CDR1 and CDR2: MDHEN, SYDVKM. J lost 5 bases, V lost 6 bases, and 6 bases had no gene match. This CDR3 is CASSLDRLYGYTF. In nucleotides, the CDR3 is TGTGCCAGCAGCTTGGACAGGCTGTATGGCTACACCTTC.